Each of the 24 T cell receptor beta chains below was sequenced from the same sample in a study of resident and recirculating memory T cells in vitiligo. TCRdb's copy holds only in-frame clones and misses some; the assay was immunoSEQ multiplex PCR. This table has tens of thousands of clones, roughly nine tenths appearing once. Input material: blood. All receptors derive from a male donor with vitiligo.

The gene calls are TRBV5-1 and TRBJ2-1; D is possibly TRBD1 (5 bases). V lost 4 bases and J 2 bases, leaving 10 bases between the germline ends. This CDR3 has 14 amino acids. The germline V gene encodes CDR1 SGHRS and CDR2 YFSETQ. The CDR3 here is CASSPDSAYNEQFF. The CDR3 DNA sequence: TGCGCCAGCAGCCCCGACAGTGCCTACAATGAGCAGTTCTTC. The full variable domain, in which reference TRBV5-1 and TRBJ2-1 provide the parts outside the CDR3, is KAGVTQTPRYLIKTRGQQVTLSCSPISGHRSVSWYQQTPGQGLQFLFEYFSETQRNKGNFPGRFSGRQFSNSRSEMNVSTLELGDSALYLCASSPDSAYNEQFFGPGTRLTVL.

V is TRBV5-6 and J is TRBJ1-6; 8 nucleotides match TRBD1. The CDR3 runs 17 residues. CDR1 and CDR2 from the germline V gene are SGHDT and YYEEEE. V lost 6 bases, J lost 5 bases, and 13 bases stayed unmatched. The CDR3 region is CASMTRGRGLDNSPLHF. The CDR3 nucleotides are TGTGCCAGCATGACAAGGGGCAGGGGGCTAGATAATTCACCCCTCCACTTT.

The rearrangement links TRBV15 to TRBJ1-2; D is unresolved. The CDR3 has 12 amino acids. The germline CDR1 and CDR2 sequences are LNHNV and YYDKDF (reference sequence). V lost 6 bases to trimming and J lost 8 bases, with 13 bases between them. The CDR3 loop reads CATSTTTGGYTF. CDR3 DNA: TGTGCCACCAGTACTACAACCGGCGGCTACACCTTC.

This chain connects TRBV29-1 to TRBJ1-2; 9 nucleotides align to TRBD1. After removal of 7 bases from V and 3 bases from J, the junction contained 3 bases not matched to a gene. Germline CDR1 is SQVTM and CDR2 is ANQGSEA. The CDR3 has 12 residues. The CDR3 DNA sequence: TGCAGCGCGACAGGGGGGGACTATGGCTACACCTTC. Its protein is CSATGGDYGYTF.

The chain uses TRBV7-6 and TRBJ2-3; D uncertain. The V gene lost 0 bases and the J gene lost 0 bases, with 7 bases spanning the gap. Per the germline V gene, CDR1 is SGHVS and CDR2 is FNYEAQ. The CDR3 sequence is 15 residues long. Here the CDR3 reads CASSLARASTDTQYF. CDR3 nucleotides: TGTGCCAGCAGCTTAGCGCGAGCTAGCACAGATACGCAGTATTTT.

The chain couples TRBV10-3 to TRBJ2-5; perhaps TRBD2 as D (6 bases). The V end was cut by 6 bases, the J end by 5 bases, with 10 bases between. The CDR3 is 12 residues long. CDR1 and CDR2 (germline): ENHRY, SYGVKD. The DNA for the CDR3 is TGTGCCATCAGGGACTATGGCGAGACCCAGTACTTC. Protein: CAIRDYGETQYF.

The V call is TRBV6-1, the J call TRBJ2-3; 11 bases agree with TRBD2. CDR1 is MNHNS and CDR2 is SASEGT in the germline V gene. V trimming: 0 bases; J trimming: 2 bases; junction bases outside the gene matches: 1. The CDR3 covers 16 residues. CDR3 sequence reads: CASSEASGGATDTQYF. CDR3 nucleotide sequence: TGTGCCAGCAGTGAAGCTAGCGGGGGGGCCACAGATACGCAGTATTTT.

The chain joins TRBV7-9 to TRBJ1-2, with a weak D call TRBD1 (5 bases). The CDR3 loop spans 11 amino acids. The germline CDR1 and CDR2 sequences are SEHNR and FQNEAQ (reference sequence). Trimming removed 11 bases at V and 5 bases at J, with 12 bases between. For the CDR3, the DNA is TGTGCCGCCGACAGACAATATGGCTACACCTTC. Amino acids: CAADRQYGYTF.

The chain joins TRBV28 to TRBJ1-2, with D perhaps matching TRBD1 (5 bases). Germline V gene sequence: CDR1 MDHEN, CDR2 SYDVKM. V was cut by 2 bases and J by 8 bases, with 12 bases left in between. CDR3 size: 13 residues. CDR3: CASSLGGGGGYTF. CDR3 in DNA: TGTGCCAGCAGTTTAGGTGGGGGGGGAGGCTACACCTTC.

The CDR3 nucleotides are TGTGCCAGCCGGAGGGGCCGTAGCACAGATACGCAGTATTTT. This gives the protein CASRRGRSTDTQYF. V and J are TRBV21-1 and TRBJ2-3; TRBD2, the table's D call, was not compared with the DNA. TRBV21-1 is a pseudogene locus. CDR3 length: 14 amino acids.

The chain carries TRBV11-3 and TRBJ2-5; 8 nucleotides align to TRBD1. Trimming cost V 5 bases and J 5 bases; bases outside gene matches: 4. CDR1 is SGHNT, CDR2 YENEEA, per germline. This CDR3 has 13 amino acids. CDR3 in amino acids: CASSQGAWETQYF. The CDR3 region has the DNA TGTGCCAGCAGCCAGGGGGCCTGGGAGACCCAGTACTTC.

The chain is built from TRBV28 and TRBJ1-6, with D possibly matching TRBD1 (5 bases). The CDR3 sequence is 15 residues long. Deletions cut 5 bases from V and 2 bases from J, with 10 bases between. Germline lookup yields CDR1 MDHEN and CDR2 SYDVKM. The CDR3 reads CASSPGFTYNSPLHF. The CDR3 nucleotides read TGTGCCAGCAGTCCAGGGTTCACCTATAATTCACCCCTCCACTTT. Full variable domain (missing parts from reference TRBV28 and TRBJ1-6): DVKVTQSSRYLVKRTGEKVFLECVQDMDHENMFWYRQDPGLGLRLIYFSYDVKMKEKGDIPEGYSVSREKKERFSLILESASTNQTSMYLCASSPGFTYNSPLHFGNGTRLTVT.

The chain links TRBV6-6 to TRBJ2-7, with D perhaps TRBD2 (5 bases). Looked up from germline, CDR1 is MNHNY and CDR2 is SVGAGI (reference sequence). CDR3 length: 13 residues. The V end lost 7 bases, the J end lost 0 bases, and 10 bases lay between the germline ends. The CDR3 nucleotides are TGTGCCAGCACCTACGGGGTCTCCTACGAGCAGTACTTC. Translation: CASTYGVSYEQYF.

The rearrangement uses TRBV7-2 and TRBJ1-1, with 7 nucleotides matching TRBD1. The CDR3 has 13 residues. The germline V gene has CDR1 SGHTA and CDR2 FQGNSA. Trimming took 3 bases from V and 7 from J; bases not matched to a gene: 5. In DNA, the CDR3 is TGTGCCAGCAGCTTTTACAGGGGAGGTGAAGCTTTCTTT. It translates to CASSFYRGGEAFF.

The chain recombines TRBV7-2 with TRBJ1-3, with no clear D. The CDR3 has 12 amino acids. Per germline, CDR1 SGHTA and CDR2 FQGNSA. V was shortened by 5 bases and J by 4 bases, with 6 bases between the two germline ends. The CDR3 DNA follows: TGTGCCAGCAGCCTCCCCGGAAACACCATATATTTT. This sequence encodes CASSLPGNTIYF.

This clone is a singleton in its sample. The rearrangement links TRBV27 to TRBJ1-2; 7 nucleotides agree with TRBD1. Germline lookup yields CDR1 MNHEY and CDR2 SMNVEV (reference sequence). Trimming cost V 5 bases and J 3 bases; bases outside gene matches: 3. The CDR3 runs to 13 residues. CDR3 sequence reads: CASSDGTDYGYTF. In DNA form, the CDR3 reads TGTGCCAGCAGTGACGGGACAGACTATGGCTACACCTTC.

Only one count was recorded for this clone. The J gene is TRBJ2-3, the V gene TRBV10-3; 8 bases align to TRBD2. Germline V CDR1 and CDR2: ENHRY, SYGVKD. CDR3 size: 16 residues. After removal of 0 bases from V and 2 bases from J, the junction contained 4 bases not matched to a gene. This chain's CDR3 is CAISESSGALTDTQYF. CDR3 coding DNA: TGTGCCATCAGTGAGTCTAGCGGGGCCCTCACAGATACGCAGTATTTT.

The chain combines TRBV5-6 with TRBJ2-1; TRBD2 matches at 9 bases. Germline V CDR1 and CDR2: SGHDT, YYEEEE. CDR3 size: 17 residues. With V trimmed by 0 bases and J by 6 bases, 10 bases remained unmatched. CDR3 amino acids: CASSLDPAGGRANEQFF. The CDR3 nucleotides are TGTGCCAGCAGCTTGGATCCAGCGGGGGGCCGGGCCAATGAGCAGTTCTTC.

This clone is labeled as medium-sized. The gene calls are TRBV27 and TRBJ1-3, with 8 positions matching TRBD1. CDR1 MNHEY and CDR2 SMNVEV come from the germline V gene (reference sequence). V lost 5 bases to trimming and J lost 2 bases; unmatched junction nucleotides: 2. The CDR3 is 14 residues long. In nucleotides, the CDR3 is TGTGCCAGCAGTCGGACAGGGACTGGAAACACCATATATTTT. Encoded protein: CASSRTGTGNTIYF.

V and J are TRBV27 and TRBJ2-1, with 9 bases that match TRBD2. Trimming removed 6 bases from V and 8 bases from J; junction bases left unmatched: 14. The germline gives CDR1 MNHEY, CDR2 SMNVEV (reference sequence). This CDR3 has 16 residues. The chain's CDR3 is CASSLIPGTSRDEQFF. The CDR3, as DNA: TGTGCCAGCAGCCTAATACCCGGGACTAGCCGTGATGAGCAGTTCTTC.

This clone was detected only once. The chain combines TRBV29-1 with TRBJ2-5; D unclear. The germline V and J ends were trimmed by 4 bases and 3 bases, with 12 bases remaining between them. The CDR3 has 13 residues. CDR1 SQVTM and CDR2 ANQGSEA come from the germline V gene. CDR3 protein: CSVAGTLKETQYF. Written as DNA, the CDR3 is TGCAGCGTTGCGGGTACACTGAAAGAGACCCAGTACTTC.

J is TRBJ1-6 and V is TRBV7-2; weak D call: TRBD1 (6 bases). V was trimmed by 1 base and J by 10 bases, leaving 14 bases between them. Germline V gene lookup returns CDR1 SGHTA and CDR2 FQGNSA. This CDR3 region has 15 residues. CDR3 DNA sequence: TGTGCCAGCAGCTTAGACGCAGGGGTAGGCTCACCCCTCCACTTT. This sequence encodes CASSLDAGVGSPLHF.

The CDR3 bases are TGTGCCAGCAGCAAATCTGGTACGGGACAGAACCTCCGAGAAAATCAGCCCCAGCATTTT. Encoded protein: CASSKSGTGQNLRENQPQHF. The chain joins TRBV21-1 to TRBJ1-5; the table gives TRBD1 as D, unverified against the DNA. TRBV21-1 is reported as a pseudogene. The CDR3 has 20 amino acids.

The V call is TRBV11-3, the J call TRBJ2-1, with 15 bases identical to TRBD2. The CDR3 sequence is 16 residues long. CDR1 SGHNT and CDR2 YENEEA come from the germline V gene. Germline trimming cut 5 bases from V and 10 bases from J; bases unmatched to any gene: 9. In DNA, the CDR3 is TGTGCCAGCAGCCCGAAAGGGGGACTAGCGGGGGGAGAGCAGTTCTTC. It encodes CASSPKGGLAGGEQFF.